This T cell receptor (beta chain) stems from a study of CD8+ T cells in alopecia areata. Extracted from the samples, RNA was reverse transcribed into cDNA to serve as the sequencing template. This table comes from immunoSEQ multiplex PCR, and its TCRdb copy is limited to in-frame clones, with some not included. In the table there are roughly 230,000 clones, less than 50% of which are singletons. The sample holds a few counts of this clone. The CDR3 runs to 18 residues. Germline-derived CDR1 and CDR2 are MNHEY and SMNVEV (reference sequence). V trimming: 5 bases; J trimming: 5 bases; junction bases outside the gene matches: 10. Indicated treatment: oral pan-JAK inhibitor, 5-10 mg twice daily.

The sequence derives from a human donor with alopecia areata. Sequenced material: CD4+ T cells sorted from blood, taken at approximately week 37, from a patient treated with tofacitinib. V usage is TRBV27 and J usage is TRBJ2-2; 14 nucleotides line up with TRBD2. The chain's CDR3 is CASSPPFGTSGRTGELFF. The CDR3 DNA reads as TGTGCCAGCAGTCCTCCGTTCGGGACTAGCGGGAGAACCGGGGAGCTGTTTTTT.